This T cell receptor (beta chain) derives from a study of cytomegalovirus exposure and HLA in healthy donors. Study-level results: Later analysis showed TCR association rates varying by HLA locus, highest for DRB1 and lowest for HLA-C.

Amplification used 60 Vbeta primers and 13 Jbeta primers. Generated by immunoSEQ multiplex PCR, the TCRdb table keeps only in-frame clones and is missing some. The sample table sets out 150,000 or so clones. V was clipped by 10 bases and J by 5 bases, with 11 bases between them. The germline V gene encodes CDR1 LNHDA and CDR2 SQIVND (reference sequence). The CDR3 spans 11 residues. Concerning this clone: The antigen is not known.

This clonotype originated in a woman in her fifties or sixties in good health and CMV-seronegative. Sequenced sample: PBMCs. This sequence joins TRBV19 and TRBJ2-5; D unresolved. The CDR3 here is CATPPEETQYF. CDR3 in DNA: TGTGCCACCCCTCCTGAGGAGACCCAGTACTTC.